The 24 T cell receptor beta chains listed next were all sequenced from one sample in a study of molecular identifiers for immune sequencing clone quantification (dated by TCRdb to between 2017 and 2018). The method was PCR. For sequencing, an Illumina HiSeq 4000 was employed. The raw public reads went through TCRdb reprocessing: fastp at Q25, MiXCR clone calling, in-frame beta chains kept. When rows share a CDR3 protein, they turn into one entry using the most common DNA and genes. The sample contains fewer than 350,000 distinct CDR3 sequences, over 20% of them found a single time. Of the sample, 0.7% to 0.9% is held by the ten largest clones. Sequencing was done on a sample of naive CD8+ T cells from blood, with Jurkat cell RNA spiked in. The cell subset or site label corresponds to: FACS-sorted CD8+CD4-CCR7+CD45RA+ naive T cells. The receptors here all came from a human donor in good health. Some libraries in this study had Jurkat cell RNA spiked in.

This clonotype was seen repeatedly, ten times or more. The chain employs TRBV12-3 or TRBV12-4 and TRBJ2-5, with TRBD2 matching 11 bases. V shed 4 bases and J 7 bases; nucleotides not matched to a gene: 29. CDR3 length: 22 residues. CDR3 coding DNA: TGTGCCAGCAGTTCGTTAGTGCCCGACTTTGCTAGCGGGGGGCCACTTGAAAGGACCCAGTACTTC. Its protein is CASSSLVPDFASGGPLERTQYF.

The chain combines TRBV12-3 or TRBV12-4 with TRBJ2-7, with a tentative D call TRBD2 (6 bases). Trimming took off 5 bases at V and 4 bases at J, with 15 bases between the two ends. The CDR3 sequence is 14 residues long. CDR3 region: CASSTTGVAYEQYF. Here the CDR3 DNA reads TGTGCCAGCAGTACAACGGGAGTCGCGTACGAGCAGTACTTC.

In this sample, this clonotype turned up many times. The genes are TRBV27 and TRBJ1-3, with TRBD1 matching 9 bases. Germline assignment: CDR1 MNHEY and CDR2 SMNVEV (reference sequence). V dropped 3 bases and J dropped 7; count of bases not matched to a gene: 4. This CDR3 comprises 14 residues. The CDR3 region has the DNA TGTGCCAGCAGTTTTGGACAGGGGAGTAACACCATATATTTT. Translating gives CASSFGQGSNTIYF.

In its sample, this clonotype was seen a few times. For the CDR3, the DNA is TGTGCCAGCACCGGAAGCGGGAGACGCTCCTACGAGCAGTACTTC. This encodes CASTGSGRRSYEQYF. The chain is built from TRBV27 and TRBJ2-7, with 8 nucleotides matching TRBD2. The CDR3 sequence is 15 residues long. The V segment lost 7 bases and the J segment 0 bases; nucleotides outside the gene matches: 8. Germline V gene data show CDR1 as MNHEY and CDR2 as SMNVEV (reference sequence).

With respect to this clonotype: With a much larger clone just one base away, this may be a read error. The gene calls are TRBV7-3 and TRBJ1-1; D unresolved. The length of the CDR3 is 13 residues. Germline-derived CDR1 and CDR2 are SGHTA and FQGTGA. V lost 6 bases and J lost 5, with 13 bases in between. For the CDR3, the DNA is TGTGCCAGCAGGAACAGAGGGAATACTGAAGCTTTCTTT. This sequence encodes CASRNRGNTEAFF.

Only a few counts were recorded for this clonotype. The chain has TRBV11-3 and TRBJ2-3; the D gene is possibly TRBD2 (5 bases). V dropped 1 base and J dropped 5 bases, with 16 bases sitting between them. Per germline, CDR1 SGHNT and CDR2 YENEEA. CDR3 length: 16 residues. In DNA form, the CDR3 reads TGTGCCAGCAGCTTAGGTGGTGCGACGGGGAGAGATACGCAGTATTTT. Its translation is CASSLGGATGRDTQYF.

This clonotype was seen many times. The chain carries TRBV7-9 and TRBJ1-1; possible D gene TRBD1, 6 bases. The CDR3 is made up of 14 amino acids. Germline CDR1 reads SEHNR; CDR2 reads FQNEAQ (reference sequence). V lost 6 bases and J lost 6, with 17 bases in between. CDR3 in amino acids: CASRLVTGRAEAFF. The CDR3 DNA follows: TGTGCCAGCAGACTCGTTACAGGGAGGGCTGAAGCTTTCTTT.

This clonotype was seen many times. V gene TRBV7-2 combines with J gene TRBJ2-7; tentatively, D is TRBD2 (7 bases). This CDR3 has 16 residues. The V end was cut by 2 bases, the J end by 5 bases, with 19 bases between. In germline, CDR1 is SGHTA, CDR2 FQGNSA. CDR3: CASSLSAGAVVDEQYF. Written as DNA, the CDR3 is TGTGCCAGCAGCTTATCCGCGGGGGCCGTTGTCGACGAGCAGTACTTC.

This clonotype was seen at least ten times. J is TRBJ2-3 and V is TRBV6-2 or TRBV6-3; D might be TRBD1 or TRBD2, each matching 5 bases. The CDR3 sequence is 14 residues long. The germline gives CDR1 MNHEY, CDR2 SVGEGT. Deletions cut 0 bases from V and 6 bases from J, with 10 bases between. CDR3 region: CASSYSHWGDTQYF. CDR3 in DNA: TGTGCCAGCAGTTACTCGCACTGGGGGGATACGCAGTATTTT.

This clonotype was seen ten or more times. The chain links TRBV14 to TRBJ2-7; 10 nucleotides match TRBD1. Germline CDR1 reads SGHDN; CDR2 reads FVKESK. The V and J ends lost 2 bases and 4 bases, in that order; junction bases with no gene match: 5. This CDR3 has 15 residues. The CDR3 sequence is CASSQLTGGLYEQYF. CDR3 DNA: TGTGCCAGCAGCCAACTGACAGGGGGCTTGTACGAGCAGTACTTC.

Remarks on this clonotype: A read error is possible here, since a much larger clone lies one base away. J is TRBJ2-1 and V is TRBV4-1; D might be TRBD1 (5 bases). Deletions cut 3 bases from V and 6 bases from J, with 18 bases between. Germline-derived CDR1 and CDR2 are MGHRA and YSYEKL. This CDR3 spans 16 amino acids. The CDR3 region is CASSHGRAGLINEQFF. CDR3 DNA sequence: TGCGCCAGCAGCCACGGAAGGGCAGGGTTGATCAATGAGCAGTTCTTC.

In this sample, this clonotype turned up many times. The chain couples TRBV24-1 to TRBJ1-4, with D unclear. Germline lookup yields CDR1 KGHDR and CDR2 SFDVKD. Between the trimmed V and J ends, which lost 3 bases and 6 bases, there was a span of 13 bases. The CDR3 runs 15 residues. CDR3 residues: CATSDPPASHEKLFF. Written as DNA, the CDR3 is TGTGCCACCAGTGATCCACCCGCGAGTCATGAAAAACTGTTTTTT.

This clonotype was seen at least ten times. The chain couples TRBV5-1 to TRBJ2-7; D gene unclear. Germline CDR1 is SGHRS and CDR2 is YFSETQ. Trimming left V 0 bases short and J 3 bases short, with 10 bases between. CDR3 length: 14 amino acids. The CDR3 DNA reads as TGCGCCAGCAGCTTGGCCGGGCTTTACTACGAGCAGTACTTC. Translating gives CASSLAGLYYEQYF.

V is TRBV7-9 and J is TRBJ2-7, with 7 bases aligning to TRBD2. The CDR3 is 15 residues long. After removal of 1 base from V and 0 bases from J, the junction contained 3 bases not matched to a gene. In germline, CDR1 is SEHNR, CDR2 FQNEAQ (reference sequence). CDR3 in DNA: TGTGCCAGCAGCTTAGGCCGGGACTACTCCTACGAGCAGTACTTC. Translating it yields CASSLGRDYSYEQYF.

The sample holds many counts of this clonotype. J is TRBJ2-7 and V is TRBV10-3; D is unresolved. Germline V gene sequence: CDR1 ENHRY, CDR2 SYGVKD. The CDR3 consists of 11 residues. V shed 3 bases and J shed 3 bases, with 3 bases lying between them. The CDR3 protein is CAISDSYEQYF. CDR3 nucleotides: TGTGCCATCAGTGACAGCTACGAGCAGTACTTC.

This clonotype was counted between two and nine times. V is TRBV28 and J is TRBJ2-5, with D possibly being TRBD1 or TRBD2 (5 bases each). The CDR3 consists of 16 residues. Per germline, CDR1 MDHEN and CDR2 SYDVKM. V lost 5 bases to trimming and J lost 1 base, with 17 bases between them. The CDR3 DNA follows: TGTGCCAGCAGTCTTCCGGGGACCCATTCCCAAGAGACCCAGTACTTC. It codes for CASSLPGTHSQETQYF.

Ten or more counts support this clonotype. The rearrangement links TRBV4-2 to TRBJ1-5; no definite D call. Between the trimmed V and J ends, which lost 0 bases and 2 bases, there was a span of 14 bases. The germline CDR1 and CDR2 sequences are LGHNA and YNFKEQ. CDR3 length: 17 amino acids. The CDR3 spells CASSQDQSDLGNQPQHF. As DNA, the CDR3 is TGTGCCAGCAGCCAAGATCAGTCGGATCTCGGCAATCAGCCCCAGCATTTT.

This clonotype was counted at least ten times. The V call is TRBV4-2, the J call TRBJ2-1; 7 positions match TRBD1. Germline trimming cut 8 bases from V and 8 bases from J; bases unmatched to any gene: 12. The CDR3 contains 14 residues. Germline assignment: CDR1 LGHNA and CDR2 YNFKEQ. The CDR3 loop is CASGEKQGPDEQFF. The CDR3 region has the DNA TGTGCCAGCGGCGAAAAACAGGGGCCCGATGAGCAGTTCTTC.

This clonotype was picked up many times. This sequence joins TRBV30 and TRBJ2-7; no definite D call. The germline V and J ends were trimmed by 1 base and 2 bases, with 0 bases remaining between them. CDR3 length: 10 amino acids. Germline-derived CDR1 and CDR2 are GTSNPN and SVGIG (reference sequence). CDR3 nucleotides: TGTGCCTGGAGTGCCTACGAGCAGTACTTC. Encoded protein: CAWSAYEQYF. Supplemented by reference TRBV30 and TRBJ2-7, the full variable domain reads SQTIHQWPATLVQPVGSPLSLECTVEGTSNPNLYWYRQAAGRGLQLLFYSVGIGQISSEVPQNLSASRPQDRQFILSSKKLLLSDSGFYLCAWSAYEQYFGPGTRLTVT.

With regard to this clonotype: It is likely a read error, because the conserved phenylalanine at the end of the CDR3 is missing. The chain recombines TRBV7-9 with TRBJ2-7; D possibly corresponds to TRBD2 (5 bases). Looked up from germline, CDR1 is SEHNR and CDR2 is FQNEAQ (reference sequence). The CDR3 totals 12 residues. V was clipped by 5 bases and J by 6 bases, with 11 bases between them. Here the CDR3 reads CASSPLGLEQYL. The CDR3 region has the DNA TGTGCCAGCAGCCCGCTCGGACTCGAGCAGTACCTC.

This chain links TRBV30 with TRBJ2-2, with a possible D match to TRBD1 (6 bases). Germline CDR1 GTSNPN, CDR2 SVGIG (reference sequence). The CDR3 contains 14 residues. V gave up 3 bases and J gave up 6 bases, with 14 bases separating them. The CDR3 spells CAWRWTVIAGELFF. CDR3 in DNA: TGTGCCTGGAGATGGACAGTAATCGCCGGGGAGCTGTTTTTT. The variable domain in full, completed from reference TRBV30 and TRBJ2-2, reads SQTIHQWPATLVQPVGSPLSLECTVEGTSNPNLYWYRQAAGRGLQLLFYSVGIGQISSEVPQNLSASRPQDRQFILSSKKLLLSDSGFYLCAWRWTVIAGELFFGEGSRLTVL.

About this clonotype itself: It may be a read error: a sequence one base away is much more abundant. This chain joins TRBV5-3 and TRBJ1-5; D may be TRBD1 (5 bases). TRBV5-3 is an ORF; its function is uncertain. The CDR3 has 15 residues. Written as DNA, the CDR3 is TGTGCCAGCAGCTTGGGGCACCGTAGCAATCAGCCCCAGCATTTT. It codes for CASSLGHRSNQPQHF.

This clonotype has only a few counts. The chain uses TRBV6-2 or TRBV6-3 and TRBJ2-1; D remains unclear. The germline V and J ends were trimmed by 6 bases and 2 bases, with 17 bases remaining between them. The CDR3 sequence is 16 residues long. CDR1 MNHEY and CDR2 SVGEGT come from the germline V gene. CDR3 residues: CASRDLEASTYNEQFF. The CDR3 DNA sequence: TGTGCCAGCAGAGACCTAGAAGCGTCTACCTACAATGAGCAGTTCTTC.

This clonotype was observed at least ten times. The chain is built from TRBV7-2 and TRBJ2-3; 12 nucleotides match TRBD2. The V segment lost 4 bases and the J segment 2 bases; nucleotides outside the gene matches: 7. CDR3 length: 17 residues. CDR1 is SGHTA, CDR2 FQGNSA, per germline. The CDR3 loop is CASSSPLAGGPTDTQYF. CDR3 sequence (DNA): TGTGCCAGCAGCTCCCCACTAGCGGGGGGCCCCACAGATACGCAGTATTTT.